Listed below are T cell receptor beta chains from one sample, sequenced in a study of T cells in Graves' hyperthyroidism and ophthalmopathy. TCRdb passed the multiplex PCR reads through MiXCR, listing each CDR3 protein once. The sample holds approximately 640,000 distinct CDR3 sequences; roughly 17% are singletons and the top ten take 15% to 19%. Sequencing input: blood. Every receptor here comes from a man aged 45-60 years with Graves' hyperthyroidism. Both conserved end residues are part of each CDR3. The order of the fields is clone size, J gene, V gene, D gene, CDR3 DNA, CDR3 protein. A D gene is named only where the DNA matches it firmly. Clone size is stated in some rows and not others, as once, few, many or a class when expanded.

abundance: many; j_gene: TRBJ2-7; v_gene: TRBV27; d_gene: .; CDR3nt: TGTGCCAGCAGTTTTGGGAAATCCTACGAGCAGTACTTC; CDR3aa: CASSFGKSYEQYF
abundance: few; j_gene: TRBJ1-2; v_gene: TRBV12-3/TRBV12-4; d_gene: TRBD1; CDR3nt: TGTGCCAGCAGTAACAGGGGAGGGTATGGCTACACCTTC; CDR3aa: CASSNRGGYGYTF
abundance: many; j_gene: TRBJ1-1; v_gene: TRBV28; d_gene: TRBD1; CDR3nt: TGTGCCAGCAGTTTTGCCAGGGGGCTGCTGAGGACTGAAGCTTTCTTT; CDR3aa: CASSFARGLLRTEAFF
abundance: many; j_gene: TRBJ2-5; v_gene: TRBV2; d_gene: TRBD1; CDR3nt: TGTGCCAGCAAGCGAGGGACAGTGCAAGAGACCCAGTACTTC; CDR3aa: CASKRGTVQETQYF
abundance: .; j_gene: TRBJ1-1; v_gene: TRBV9; d_gene: .; CDR3nt: TGTGCCAGCAGCGTTACAGGGAGTGACGCTGAAGCTTTCTTT; CDR3aa: CASSVTGSDAEAFF
abundance: many; j_gene: TRBJ2-1; v_gene: TRBV11-1; d_gene: TRBD2; CDR3nt: TGTGCCAGCAGCTTATCCTCTGGTAGCGGGGTCGGTGAGCAGTTCTTC; CDR3aa: CASSLSSGSGVGEQFF
abundance: .; j_gene: TRBJ1-5; v_gene: TRBV6-2/TRBV6-3; d_gene: .; CDR3nt: TGTGCCAGCAGTTCCCCAGGGGAAGGCAATCAGCCCCAGCATTTT; CDR3aa: CASSSPGEGNQPQHF
abundance: many; j_gene: TRBJ1-1; v_gene: TRBV12-3/TRBV12-4; d_gene: TRBD1; CDR3nt: TGTGCCAGCAGTTGGACAGGGGAGAACACTGAAGCTTTCTTT; CDR3aa: CASSWTGENTEAFF
abundance: many; j_gene: TRBJ1-4; v_gene: TRBV28; d_gene: TRBD1; CDR3nt: TGTGCCAGCAGATCGGGACAGGGTCATGAAAAACTGTTTTTT; CDR3aa: CASRSGQGHEKLFF
abundance: .; j_gene: TRBJ1-2; v_gene: TRBV7-2; d_gene: .; CDR3nt: TGTGCCAGCAGCTTAGTTGAAGGTCCTGGCTACACCTTC; CDR3aa: CASSLVEGPGYTF
abundance: many; j_gene: TRBJ1-1; v_gene: TRBV6-1; d_gene: TRBD1; CDR3nt: TGTGCCAGCAGTGAAATGGGACAGGCTAACACTGAAGCTTTCTTT; CDR3aa: CASSEMGQANTEAFF
abundance: .; j_gene: TRBJ1-3; v_gene: TRBV28; d_gene: .; CDR3nt: TGTGCCAGCAGTTTACGGGTCCAGGGGTTGGGAAACACCATATATTTT; CDR3aa: CASSLRVQGLGNTIYF
abundance: few; j_gene: TRBJ1-2; v_gene: TRBV29-1; d_gene: .; CDR3nt: TGCAGCGTTTATAGTCAGGTCAACTATGGCTACACCTTC; CDR3aa: CSVYSQVNYGYTF
abundance: few; j_gene: TRBJ2-4; v_gene: TRBV7-9; d_gene: TRBD2; CDR3nt: TGTGCCAGCAGCTGGACTAGCGGTGACTCCCAGGGCATTCAGTACTTC; CDR3aa: CASSWTSGDSQGIQYF
abundance: many; j_gene: TRBJ1-2; v_gene: TRBV12-3/TRBV12-4; d_gene: TRBD1; CDR3nt: TGTGCCAGCAGGCTACCGGGACAGGGAAGACTTGGCTACACCTTC; CDR3aa: CASRLPGQGRLGYTF
abundance: .; j_gene: TRBJ2-3; v_gene: TRBV20-1; d_gene: TRBD2; CDR3nt: TGCAGTGCTATTACAGCGGGAAGCGGGTATTTCACAGATACGCAGTATTTT; CDR3aa: CSAITAGSGYFTDTQYF
abundance: .; j_gene: TRBJ2-3; v_gene: TRBV28; d_gene: .; CDR3nt: TGTGCCAGCAGTTTGACTCTTTCCACAGATACGCAGTATTTT; CDR3aa: CASSLTLSTDTQYF
abundance: many; j_gene: TRBJ2-1; v_gene: TRBV12-3/TRBV12-4; d_gene: .; CDR3nt: TGTGCCAGCACCAACGGGGCCCGTGCAAACAATGAGCAGTTCTTC; CDR3aa: CASTNGARANNEQFF
abundance: .; j_gene: TRBJ1-6; v_gene: TRBV20-1; d_gene: .; CDR3nt: TGCAGTGTTTCGAGGGGGGATAATTCACCCCTCCACTTT; CDR3aa: CSVSRGDNSPLHF
abundance: .; j_gene: TRBJ2-3; v_gene: TRBV9; d_gene: TRBD2; CDR3nt: TGTGCCAGCAGCGTTGCCGGGACTAGGCGCGCAGATACGCAGTATTTT; CDR3aa: CASSVAGTRRADTQYF
abundance: many; j_gene: TRBJ1-2; v_gene: TRBV3-1; d_gene: TRBD1; CDR3nt: TGTGCCAGCAGGGACAGGGGGAAGAATGGCTACACCTTC; CDR3aa: CASRDRGKNGYTF
abundance: .; j_gene: TRBJ2-5; v_gene: TRBV25-1; d_gene: .; CDR3nt: TGTGCCAGCAGTGAAGACGGGGGGCGAGAAGCGGAGACCCAGTACTTC; CDR3aa: CASSEDGGREAETQYF
abundance: many; j_gene: TRBJ2-7; v_gene: TRBV9; d_gene: .; CDR3nt: TGTGCCAGCAGCGTTGGTCAGGGAGCTACCTACGAGCAGTACTTC; CDR3aa: CASSVGQGATYEQYF
abundance: .; j_gene: TRBJ1-2; v_gene: TRBV12-3/TRBV12-4; d_gene: .; CDR3nt: TGTGCCAGCAGGGCATACCAGACAGCTAACTATGGCTACACCTTC; CDR3aa: CASRAYQTANYGYTF
abundance: many; j_gene: TRBJ1-4; v_gene: TRBV10-3; d_gene: .; CDR3nt: TGTGCCATCAGTGAGTCACGGGATAGCGAAAAACTGTTTTTT; CDR3aa: CAISESRDSEKLFF
abundance: .; j_gene: TRBJ2-3; v_gene: TRBV28; d_gene: TRBD1; CDR3nt: TGTGCCAGCAGTTACTTTATACGAGAACCGGGACAGGAGAACACAGATACGCAGTATTTT; CDR3aa: CASSYFIREPGQENTDTQYF
abundance: .; j_gene: TRBJ2-7; v_gene: TRBV25-1; d_gene: TRBD2; CDR3nt: TGTGCCAGCAGTGAATGGGGACTAGCGGGAGGCGAGCAGTACTTC; CDR3aa: CASSEWGLAGGEQYF
abundance: many; j_gene: TRBJ2-7; v_gene: TRBV7-9; d_gene: .; CDR3nt: TGTGCCAGCAGCTTAGCCAGCCAGAAGGTCTACGAGCAGTACTTC; CDR3aa: CASSLASQKVYEQYF
abundance: few; j_gene: TRBJ2-2; v_gene: TRBV7-9; d_gene: .; CDR3nt: TGTGCCAGCAAATGGACTGGGGTCGGGGAGCTGTTTTTT; CDR3aa: CASKWTGVGELFF
abundance: few; j_gene: TRBJ2-6; v_gene: TRBV29-1; d_gene: TRBD1; CDR3nt: TGCAGCGTGAAAGGGGGCTCAGCAGGGGCCAACGTCCTGACTTTC; CDR3aa: CSVKGGSAGANVLTF
abundance: many; j_gene: TRBJ1-1; v_gene: TRBV20-1; d_gene: .; CDR3nt: TGCAGTGCTAGAGAGGGGAAGGAAGCTTTCTTT; CDR3aa: CSAREGKEAFF
abundance: .; j_gene: TRBJ2-6; v_gene: TRBV6-2/TRBV6-3; d_gene: .; CDR3nt: TGTGCCAGCAGCGATACTAGCTCTGGGGCCAACGTCCTGACTTTC; CDR3aa: CASSDTSSGANVLTF
abundance: many; j_gene: TRBJ2-5; v_gene: TRBV19; d_gene: TRBD2; CDR3nt: TGTGCCAGTAGTATAGATGAACTAGCGGACCAAGAGACCCAGTACTTC; CDR3aa: CASSIDELADQETQYF
abundance: many; j_gene: TRBJ1-1; v_gene: TRBV11-2; d_gene: TRBD1; CDR3nt: TGTGCCAGCAGCGGACCAGGGGGCACTGAAGCTTTCTTT; CDR3aa: CASSGPGGTEAFF
abundance: many; j_gene: TRBJ2-2; v_gene: TRBV9; d_gene: .; CDR3nt: TGTGCCAGCAGCGCCTCCGGGACGGGGAACGCCGGGGAGCTGTTTTTT; CDR3aa: CASSASGTGNAGELFF
abundance: many; j_gene: TRBJ1-1; v_gene: TRBV6-2/TRBV6-3; d_gene: .; CDR3nt: TGTGCCAGCAGGAAACAAGGAGAAGGGAACACTGAAGCTTTCTTT; CDR3aa: CASRKQGEGNTEAFF
abundance: many; j_gene: TRBJ2-1; v_gene: TRBV2; d_gene: TRBD2; CDR3nt: TGTGCCAGCACTACGACTAGCGGAGGGGGAAATGAGCAGTTCTTC; CDR3aa: CASTTTSGGGNEQFF
abundance: few; j_gene: TRBJ2-7; v_gene: TRBV7-8; d_gene: .; CDR3nt: TGTGCCAGCAGCTTATTTCAGGACACTTACTACGAGCAGTACTTC; CDR3aa: CASSLFQDTYYEQYF
abundance: few; j_gene: TRBJ2-5; v_gene: TRBV19; d_gene: .; CDR3nt: TGTGCCAGTAGTATACGGTCAGGTTGGGAGACCCAGTACTTC; CDR3aa: CASSIRSGWETQYF
abundance: many; j_gene: TRBJ2-7; v_gene: TRBV5-1; d_gene: .; CDR3nt: TGCGCCAGCAGCCAAACAGAGTGGCCGGACTACGAGCAGTACTTC; CDR3aa: CASSQTEWPDYEQYF